This T cell receptor beta chain was recovered during a study of blood T cell repertoires in COVID-19. Sequencing was performed with immunoSEQ multiplex PCR; in TCRdb, only in-frame clones are kept and a portion is missing. Of roughly 230,000 clones in the sample, roughly 84% were seen once. The CDR3 loop spans 14 amino acids. Trimming stripped 1 base from V and 4 bases from J, with 8 bases between. CDR1 is SNHLY and CDR2 is FYNNEI in the germline V gene. Notes on this clone: This sample includes further DNA sequences coding for the same CDR3.

This clonotype originated in a man aged 45-60 years who had recovered from COVID-19. The material sequenced was PBMCs or T cells enriched from blood (not recorded which). The V call is TRBV2, the J call TRBJ1-5, with D possibly matching TRBD1 (6 bases). The CDR3 DNA reads TGTGCCAGCAGTGAAGAGAGGGGGAATCAGCCCCAGCATTTT. It translates to CASSEERGNQPQHF.